This passage covers 11 T cell receptor beta chains from one sample sequenced in a study of T cell clonality in common variable immunodeficiency. Clones were read by immunoSEQ multiplex PCR, and TCRdb kept only the in-frame ones, dropping some. This repertoire holds approximately 50,000 clones, and none appear only once. Sequencing was done on a sample of peripheral blood mononuclear cells. The receptors come from a person aged 18-70 years in good health.

This clone was counted ten times or more. The observed sequence ends 3 residues before the CDR3 terminus, with the missing tail filled in from the germline J gene. The V call is TRBV20-1, the J call TRBJ2-7; tentatively, D is TRBD2 (5 bases). The CDR3 extends over 14 amino acids. The germline V gene encodes CDR1 DFQATT and CDR2 SNEGSKA (reference sequence). Trimming removed 5 bases at V and 5 bases at J, with 19 bases between. The CDR3: CSAFAPPAGHEQYF. The covered CDR3 bases are TGCAGTGCTTTTGCCCCACCGGCGGGCCACGAG.

This clone appeared many times. The same CDR3 is also encoded by other DNA sequences in this sample. The sequenced CDR3 bases are TGTGCCAGCAGCCCACAGGGGGGCTCTGGGGCCAACGTC. It translates to CASSPQGGSGANV. The full-length CDR3 reads as CASSPQGGSGANVLTF. The J gene is TRBJ2-6, the V gene TRBV7-3; 8 bases fit TRBD1. Coverage ceases 3 residues before the CDR3 finishes, and the germline J gene fills in the end. The V gene end was trimmed by 5 bases and the J gene end by 0 bases; junction bases not matched to a gene: 3. This CDR3 is built from 16 residues. Germline lookup yields CDR1 SGHTA and CDR2 FQGTGA.

The sample holds many counts of this clone. The read is 3 residues too short to cover the CDR3 end, so that end is filled in from the germline J gene. The chain employs TRBV5-1 and TRBJ1-1; TRBD1 is a possible D gene (5 bases). The CDR3 covers 17 residues. V dropped 4 bases and J dropped 0 bases, with 19 bases sitting between them. Looked up from germline, CDR1 is SGHRS and CDR2 is YFSETQ. The sequenced part of the CDR3 DNA is TGCGCCAGCAGCCCCGCCAGACAGTTATCCATGAACACTGAA. It is translated as CASSPARQLSMNTE. The entire CDR3 protein is CASSPARQLSMNTEAFF.

CDR3 amino acids: CASSVSTGYEQYF. The covered CDR3 bases are TGTGCCAGCAGTGTATCGACAGGCTACGAG. The rearrangement joins TRBV2 to TRBJ2-7; D possibly corresponds to TRBD1 (6 bases). The read ends 3 residues shy of where the CDR3 ends; the end is completed using the germline J gene. CDR1 and CDR2 (germline): SNHLY, FYNNEI. V lost 4 bases to trimming and J lost 3 bases, with 10 bases between them. This CDR3 region has 13 residues.

This clone was seen many times. With the read ending 3 residues before the CDR3 end, the germline J gene is used to fill in that end. The chain carries TRBV7-8 and TRBJ2-1, with TRBD2 as a possible D gene (7 bases). In germline, CDR1 is SGHVS, CDR2 FQNEAQ. V lost 5 bases and J 5 bases, leaving 25 bases between the germline ends. The CDR3 loop spans 18 amino acids. CDR3: CASSPDSRLGGLNNEQFF. Partial CDR3 DNA: TGTGCCAGCAGCCCGGACTCACGGCTGGGGGGGCTTAACAATGAG.

This clone was recorded many times. The read terminates 3 residues before the CDR3 end, so the remaining end is supplied by the germline J gene. J is TRBJ2-1 and V is TRBV30; 10 positions agree with TRBD2. This CDR3 has 15 amino acids. V was pared by 3 bases and J by 2 bases, with 4 bases of the junction left unmatched. CDR1 and CDR2 from the germline V gene are GTSNPN and SVGIG (reference sequence). CDR3 region: CAWSHSGGPYNEQFF. The sequenced part of the CDR3 DNA is TGTGCCTGGAGCCATAGCGGGGGGCCCTACAATGAG.

This clone was recorded many times. With the read ending 3 residues before the CDR3 end, the germline J gene is used to fill in that end. This rearrangement joins TRBV5-1 to TRBJ2-3; D possibly corresponds to TRBD2 (6 bases). V shed 4 bases and J shed 0 bases, with 6 bases lying between them. Germline V gene lookup returns CDR1 SGHRS and CDR2 YFSETQ. The CDR3 has 13 amino acids. Partial CDR3 DNA: TGCGCCAGCAGCGGACTAAGCACAGATACG. This encodes CASSGLSTDT. The full CDR3 protein reads CASSGLSTDTQYF.

This clone was seen a handful of times. The read halts 3 residues ahead of the CDR3 end, with the missing end drawn from the germline J gene. V is TRBV2 and J is TRBJ1-6; tentatively, D is TRBD1 (5 bases). V dropped 8 bases and J dropped 4 bases, with 15 bases sitting between them. The CDR3 totals 15 residues. Germline CDR1 is SNHLY and CDR2 is FYNNEI. The covered CDR3 bases are TGTGCCAGCCGCAGGGTTTTCTCTTATAATTCACCC. Translated: CASRRVFSYNSP. The CDR3 in its entirety is CASRRVFSYNSPLHF. Full variable domain (outside the CDR3, taken from reference TRBV2 and TRBJ1-6): EPEVTQTPSHQVTQMGQEVILRCVPISNHLYFYWYRQILGQKVEFLVSFYNNEISEKSEIFDDQFSVERPDGSNFTLKIRSTKLEDSAMYFCASRRVFSYNSPLHFGNGTRLTVT.

This clone was counted many times. The observed sequence ends 3 residues before the CDR3 terminus, with the missing tail filled in from the germline J gene. V usage is TRBV10-1 and J usage is TRBJ2-5, with 9 bases that match TRBD1. Germline-derived CDR1 and CDR2 are WNHNN and SYGVQD (reference sequence). CDR3 length: 15 amino acids. Germline trimming cut 2 bases from V and 3 bases from J; bases unmatched to any gene: 4. The part of the CDR3 DNA that was read is TGCGCCAGCAGTGAGGACGGGACAGGGAAAGAGACC. Encoded protein: CASSEDGTGKET. The entire CDR3 reads CASSEDGTGKETQYF.

This clone was observed at least ten times. Sequencing ends 3 residues short of the CDR3 end; the germline J gene provides the rest. V and J are TRBV5-4 and TRBJ2-7; 8 bases match TRBD1. V lost 2 bases to trimming and J lost 0 bases; unmatched junction nucleotides: 4. CDR1 is SGHNT and CDR2 is YYREEE in the germline V gene (reference sequence). This CDR3 has 15 residues. Incomplete CDR3 DNA: TGTGCCAGCAGCTTTCAGGGGGCGTTCTCCTACGAG. This encodes CASSFQGAFSYE. In full, the CDR3 reads CASSFQGAFSYEQYF.

This clone was seen at least ten times. The missing CDR3 end, 3 residues past where the read stops, is filled in from the germline J gene. The rearrangement links TRBV29-1 to TRBJ2-3, with a weak D call TRBD2 (7 bases). The CDR3 contains 14 residues. Germline V lookup: CDR1 SQVTM, CDR2 ANQGSEA. V was trimmed by 7 bases and J by 6 bases, leaving 20 bases between them. The CDR3 sequence: CSARGTNHPDTQYF. CDR3 DNA (partial): TGCAGCGCGAGGGGGACTAATCATCCCGATACG.